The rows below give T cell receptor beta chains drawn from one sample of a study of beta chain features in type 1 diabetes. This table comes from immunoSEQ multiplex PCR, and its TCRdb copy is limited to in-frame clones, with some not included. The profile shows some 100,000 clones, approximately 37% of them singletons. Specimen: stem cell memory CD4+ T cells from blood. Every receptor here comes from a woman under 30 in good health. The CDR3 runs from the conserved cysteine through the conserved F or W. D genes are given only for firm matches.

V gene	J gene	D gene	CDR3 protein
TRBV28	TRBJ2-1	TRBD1	CASSLGQGTNNEQFF
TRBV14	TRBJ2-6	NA	CASSLFPPRLNSGANVLTF
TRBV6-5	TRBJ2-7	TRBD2	CASSYSGLAAYEQYF
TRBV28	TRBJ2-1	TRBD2	CASRPPRTSGTHNEQFF
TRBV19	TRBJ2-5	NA	CASSIRLSRETQYF
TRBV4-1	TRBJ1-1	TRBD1	CASSQDPGQVTEAFF
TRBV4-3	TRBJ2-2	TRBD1	CASSQDVTGPNTGELFF
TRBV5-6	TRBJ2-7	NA	CASSLQGGRLEQYF
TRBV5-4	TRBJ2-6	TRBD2	CASSSGREGRGANVLTF
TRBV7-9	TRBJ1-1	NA	CASRLTMNTEAFF
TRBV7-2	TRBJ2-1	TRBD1	CASSLQTGTGKNNEQFF
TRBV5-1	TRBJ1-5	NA	CASSSGDNQPQHF
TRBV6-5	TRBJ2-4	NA	CASGLEAKNIQYF
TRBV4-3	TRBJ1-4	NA	CASSQDLRVEKLFF
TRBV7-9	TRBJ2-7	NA	CASSSVVYEQYF
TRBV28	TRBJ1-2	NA	CASSPPSGGTYYGYTF
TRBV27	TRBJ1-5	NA	CASSFAGAHQPQHF
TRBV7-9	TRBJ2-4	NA	CASSLIGRAKLQYF
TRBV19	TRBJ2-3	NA	CASSITGSTDTQYF
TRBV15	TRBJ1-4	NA	CATSREKAGDEKLFF
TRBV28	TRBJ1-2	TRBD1	CASSLGTGIHYGYTF
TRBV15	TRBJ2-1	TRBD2	CATSRASAGEMVGYNEQFF
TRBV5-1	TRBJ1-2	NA	CASSLKSRVGYGYTF
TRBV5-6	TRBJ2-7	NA	CASSLAGAIHYEQYF
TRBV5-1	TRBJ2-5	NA	CASSFLGVFETQYF
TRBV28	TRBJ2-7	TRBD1	CASSLWTGGFYEQYF
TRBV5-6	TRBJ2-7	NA	CASSLAGEQYF
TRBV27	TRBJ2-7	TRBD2	CASSSSSGSYEQYF
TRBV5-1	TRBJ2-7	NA	CATSGLNSYEQYF
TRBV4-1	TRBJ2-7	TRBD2	CASSFSGLAGAREQYF
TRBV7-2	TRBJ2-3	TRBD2	CASSLEGLAGGRGDTQYF
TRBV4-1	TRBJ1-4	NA	CARSRTLGEKLFF
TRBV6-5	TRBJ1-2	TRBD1	CATRTGGGYGYTF
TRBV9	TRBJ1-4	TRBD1	CASSVTGVGEKLFF
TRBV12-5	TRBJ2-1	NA	CASGLGAGRNNEQFF
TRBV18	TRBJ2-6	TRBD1	CASSPQGALGANVLTF
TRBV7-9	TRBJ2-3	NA	CSPLTDTQYF
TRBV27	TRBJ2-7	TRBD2	CASKRIGLAESYEQYF
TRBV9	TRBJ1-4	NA	CASSVFGSSDEKLFF
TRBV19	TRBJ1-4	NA	CASRLLWGGGEKLFF
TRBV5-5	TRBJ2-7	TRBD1	CASSLRTGGKYYEQYF
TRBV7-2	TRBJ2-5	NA	CASSHAPVWETQYF
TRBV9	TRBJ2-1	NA	CASSVGGGSYNEQFF